This T cell receptor beta chain was captured by sequencing in a study of cytomegalovirus exposure and HLA in healthy donors. Study-level results: TCR beta chains numbering more than 150 were designated cytomegalovirus-associated. A few CMV-associated chains proved CMV antigen-specific in vitro.

With respect to this clone: Its antigen is as yet unknown.

The CDR3 sequence is 15 residues long. Germline CDR1 is SNHLY and CDR2 is FYNNEI. The V gene lost 6 bases and the J gene lost 11 bases, with 24 bases spanning the gap. TCRdb keeps only in-frame clones here, not all; method: immunoSEQ multiplex PCR. The table has 100,000 to 120,000 clones, approximately 94% seen once. This TCR came from a woman between 18 and 29 years old in good health and CMV-seronegative. This chain connects TRBV2 to TRBJ2-3; the D gene is possibly TRBD2 (6 bases). Sequencing was done on a sample of PBMCs. The CDR3 DNA sequence: TGTGCCAGCAGGGACCCCGGGACTCCCGCGAAGAGGCAGTATTTT. It specifies CASRDPGTPAKRQYF.